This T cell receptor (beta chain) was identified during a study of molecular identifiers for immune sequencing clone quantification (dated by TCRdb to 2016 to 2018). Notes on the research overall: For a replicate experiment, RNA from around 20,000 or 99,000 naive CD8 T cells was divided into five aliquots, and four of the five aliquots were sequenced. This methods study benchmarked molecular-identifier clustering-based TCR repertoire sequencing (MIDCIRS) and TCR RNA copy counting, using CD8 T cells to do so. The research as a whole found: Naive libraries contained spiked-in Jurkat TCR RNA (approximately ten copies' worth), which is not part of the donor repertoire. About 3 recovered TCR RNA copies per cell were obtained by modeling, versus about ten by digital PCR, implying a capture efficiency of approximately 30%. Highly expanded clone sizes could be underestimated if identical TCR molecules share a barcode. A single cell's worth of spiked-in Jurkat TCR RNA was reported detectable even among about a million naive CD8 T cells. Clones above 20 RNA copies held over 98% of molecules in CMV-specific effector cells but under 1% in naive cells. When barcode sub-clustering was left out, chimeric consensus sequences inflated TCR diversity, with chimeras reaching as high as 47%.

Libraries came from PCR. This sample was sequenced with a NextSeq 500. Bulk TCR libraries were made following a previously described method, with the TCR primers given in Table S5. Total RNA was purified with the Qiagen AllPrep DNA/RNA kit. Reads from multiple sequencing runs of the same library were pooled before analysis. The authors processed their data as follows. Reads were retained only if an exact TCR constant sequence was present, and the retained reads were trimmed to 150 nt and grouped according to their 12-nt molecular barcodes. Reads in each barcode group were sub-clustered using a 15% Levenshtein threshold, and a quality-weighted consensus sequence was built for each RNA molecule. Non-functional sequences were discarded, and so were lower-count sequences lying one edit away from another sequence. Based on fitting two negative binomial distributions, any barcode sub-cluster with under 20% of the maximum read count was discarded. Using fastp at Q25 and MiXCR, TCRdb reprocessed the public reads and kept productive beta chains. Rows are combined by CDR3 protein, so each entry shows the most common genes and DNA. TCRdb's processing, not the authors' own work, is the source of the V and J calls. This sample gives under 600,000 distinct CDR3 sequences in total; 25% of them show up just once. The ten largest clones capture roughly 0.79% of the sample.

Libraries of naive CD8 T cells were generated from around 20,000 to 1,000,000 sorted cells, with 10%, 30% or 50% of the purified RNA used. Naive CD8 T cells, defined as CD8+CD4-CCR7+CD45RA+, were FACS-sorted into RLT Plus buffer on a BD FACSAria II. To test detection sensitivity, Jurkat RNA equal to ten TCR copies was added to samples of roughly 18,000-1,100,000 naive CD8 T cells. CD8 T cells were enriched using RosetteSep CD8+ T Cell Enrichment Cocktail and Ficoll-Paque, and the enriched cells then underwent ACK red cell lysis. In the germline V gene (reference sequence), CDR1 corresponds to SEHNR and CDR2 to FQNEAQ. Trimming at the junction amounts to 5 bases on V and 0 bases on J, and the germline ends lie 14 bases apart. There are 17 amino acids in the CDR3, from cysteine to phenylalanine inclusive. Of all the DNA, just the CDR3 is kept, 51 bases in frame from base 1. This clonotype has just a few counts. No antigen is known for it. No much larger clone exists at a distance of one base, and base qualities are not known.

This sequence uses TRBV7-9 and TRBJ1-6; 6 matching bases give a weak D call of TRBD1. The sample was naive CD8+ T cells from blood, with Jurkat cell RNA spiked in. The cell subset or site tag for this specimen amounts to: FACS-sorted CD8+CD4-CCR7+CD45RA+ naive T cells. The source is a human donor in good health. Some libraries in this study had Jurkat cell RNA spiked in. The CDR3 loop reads CASSPPGASSYNSPLHF. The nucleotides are TGTGCCAGCAGCCCCCCGGGGGCCAGCTCCTATAATTCACCCCTCCACTTT.